This T cell receptor (beta chain) was recorded in a study of CD8 T cells in Susac syndrome. The patients with Susac syndrome satisfied recently defined diagnostic criteria for either definite or probable disease. With random hexamers, reverse transcription was performed on about 0.5 to 1 ug of RNA. TCRdb reprocessed the immunoSEQ multiplex PCR reads via MiXCR and lists one record per CDR3 protein. The table includes about 85,000 distinct CDR3 sequences, around 95% detected once. V lost 3 bases and J lost 2, with 5 bases in between. The CDR3 consists of 12 residues. The chain is built from TRBV12-3 or TRBV12-4 and TRBJ2-7; no clear D. The TCR sequence derives from a human donor with Susac syndrome. Sequencing used CD8+ T cells from PBMCs. DNA for the CDR3: TGTGCCAGCAGTTTCATAGCCTACGAGCAGTACTTC. It yields the protein CASSFIAYEQYF.